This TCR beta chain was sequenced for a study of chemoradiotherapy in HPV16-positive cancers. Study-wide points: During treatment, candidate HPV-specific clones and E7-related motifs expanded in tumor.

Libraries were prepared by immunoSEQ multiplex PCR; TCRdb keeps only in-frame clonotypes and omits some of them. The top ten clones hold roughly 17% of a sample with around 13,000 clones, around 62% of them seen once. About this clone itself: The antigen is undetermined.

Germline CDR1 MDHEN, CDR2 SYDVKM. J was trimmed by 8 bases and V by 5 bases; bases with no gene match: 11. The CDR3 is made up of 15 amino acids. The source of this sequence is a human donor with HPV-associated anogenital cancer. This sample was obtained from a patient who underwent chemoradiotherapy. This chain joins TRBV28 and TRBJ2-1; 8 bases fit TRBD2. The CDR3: CASSPGTRPGHEQFF. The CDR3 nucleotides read TGTGCCAGCAGTCCCGGGACTAGACCGGGGCATGAGCAGTTCTTC.